These 3 T cell receptor beta chains were sequenced from one sample in a study of blood T cell repertoires in COVID-19. TCRdb keeps only in-frame clones here, not all; method: immunoSEQ multiplex PCR. This table holds under 200,000 clones, 80% to 85% found once. Sequencing was done on a sample of peripheral blood. The receptors here all came from a man younger than 30 with active or convalescent COVID-19.

The chain recombines TRBV7-2 with TRBJ2-2, with 8 bases that match TRBD1. The CDR3 is made up of 15 amino acids. V lost 5 bases and J lost 1; bases outside the gene matches: 3. Germline-derived CDR1 and CDR2 are SGHTA and FQGNSA. Written as DNA, the CDR3 is TGTGCCAGCAGCGCAACAGGGGGGAACACCGGGGAGCTGTTTTTT. Its translation: CASSATGGNTGELFF.

This rearrangement joins TRBV4-2 to TRBJ2-2; the D gene is possibly TRBD2 (5 bases). Trimming pared 4 bases from V and 2 bases from J, leaving 8 bases between. The germline gives CDR1 LGHNA, CDR2 YNFKEQ. CDR3 length: 14 amino acids. The CDR3 protein is CASSRERNTGELFF. CDR3 DNA sequence: TGTGCCAGCAGCCGGGAGCGAAACACCGGGGAGCTGTTTTTT.

For this clone: The sample has other DNA sequences that encode this CDR3 too. The V and J genes are TRBV5-1 and TRBJ2-2, with D perhaps matching TRBD1 (6 bases). This CDR3 is built from 14 residues. Looked up from germline, CDR1 is SGHRS and CDR2 is YFSETQ. V lost 3 bases and J 2 bases, leaving 8 bases between the germline ends. The CDR3 sequence: CASSSGTNTGELFF. CDR3 nucleotides: TGCGCCAGCAGCTCCGGGACAAACACCGGGGAGCTGTTTTTT.